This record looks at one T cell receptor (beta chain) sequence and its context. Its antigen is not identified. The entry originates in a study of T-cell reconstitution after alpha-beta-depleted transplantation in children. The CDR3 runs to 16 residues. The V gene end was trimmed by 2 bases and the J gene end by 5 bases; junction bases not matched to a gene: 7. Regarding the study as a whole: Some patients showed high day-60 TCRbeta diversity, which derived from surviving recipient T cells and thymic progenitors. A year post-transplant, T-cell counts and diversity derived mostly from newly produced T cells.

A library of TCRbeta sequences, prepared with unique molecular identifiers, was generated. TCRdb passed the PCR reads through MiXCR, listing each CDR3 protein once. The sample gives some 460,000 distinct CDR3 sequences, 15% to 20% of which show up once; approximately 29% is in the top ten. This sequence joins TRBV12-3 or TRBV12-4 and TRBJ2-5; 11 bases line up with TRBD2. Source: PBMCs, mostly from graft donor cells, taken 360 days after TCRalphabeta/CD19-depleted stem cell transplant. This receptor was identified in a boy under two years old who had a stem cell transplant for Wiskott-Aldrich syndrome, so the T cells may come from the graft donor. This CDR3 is CASSLYSGRGYETQYF. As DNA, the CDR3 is TGTGCCAGCAGTTTATATAGCGGGAGGGGTTATGAGACCCAGTACTTC.